The text below deals with one T cell receptor (beta chain). These data belong to a study of blood T cell repertoires in COVID-19. The germline V gene has CDR1 SGHTA and CDR2 FQGNSA. The CDR3 totals 16 residues. V was trimmed by 2 bases and J by 0 bases, leaving 13 bases between them. Sequenced by immunoSEQ multiplex PCR; TCRdb stores in-frame clones only, minus some. Among approximately 250,000 clones listed, around 80% were seen once. The rearrangement uses TRBV7-2 and TRBJ1-1; D uncertain. This clonotype was sampled from a man under 40 with acute COVID-19. What was sequenced was PBMCs or T cells enriched from blood (not recorded which). The CDR3 region has the DNA TGTGCCAGCAGCTTAACGATTGGGCGCATGAACACTGAAGCTTTCTTT. This encodes CASSLTIGRMNTEAFF.